These 20 T cell receptor beta chains were all obtained from the same sample, sequenced in a study of shared clonotypes between healthy human individuals. Naive CD8 cells lacked CD45RO and underwent positive selection for CCR7, leaving out terminally differentiated effector memory CD45RA+ cells. Assay: immunoSEQ multiplex PCR; the TCRdb copy retains only in-frame clones and omits some. The sample consists of around 1.9 million clones, approximately 92% of them appearing once. Sequencing was performed on naive CD8+ T cells from PBMCs. The receptor set was obtained from a man younger than 30 in good health. Some clones in this sample may be carry-over from other donors' samples.

A note on this clone: Other DNA sequences in this specimen translate into the identical CDR3. This sequence joins TRBV27 and TRBJ1-5; tentatively, D is TRBD1 (5 bases). CDR1 is MNHEY, CDR2 SMNVEV, per germline (reference sequence). This CDR3 has 14 residues. V was clipped by 2 bases and J by 4 bases, with 9 bases between them. CDR3 region: CASSLRQGNQPQHF. The CDR3 region has the DNA TGTGCCAGCAGTTTACGGCAGGGAAATCAGCCCCAGCATTTT.

DNA for the CDR3: TGTGCCGCCAGAGTTAGGCCCGGGGAGCTGTTTTTT. It codes for CAARVRPGELFF. This rearrangement joins TRBV11-2 to TRBJ2-2; D is unclear. The V end was cut by 11 bases, the J end by 6 bases, with 13 bases between. The germline V gene encodes CDR1 SGHAT and CDR2 FQNNGV. The CDR3 contains 12 residues.

The chain joins TRBV11-3 to TRBJ2-6; D is ambiguous. The germline V and J ends were trimmed by 5 bases and 0 bases, with 5 bases remaining between them. CDR1 is SGHNT, CDR2 YENEEA, per germline. The CDR3 runs to 14 residues. In DNA form, the CDR3 reads TGTGCCAGCAGCCCGTCCTCTGGGGCCAACGTCCTGACTTTC. Amino acids: CASSPSSGANVLTF.

J is TRBJ2-5 and V is TRBV28, with D uncertain. This CDR3 has 14 residues. V lost 4 bases and J lost 2, with 11 bases in between. The germline V gene encodes CDR1 MDHEN and CDR2 SYDVKM. DNA for the CDR3: TGTGCCAGCAGTTCCCCGGCCGAACAAGAGACCCAGTACTTC. The encoded protein is CASSSPAEQETQYF.

This chain connects TRBV19 to TRBJ1-5, with unresolved D. Germline V gene sequence: CDR1 LNHDA, CDR2 SQIVND (reference sequence). The CDR3 extends over 15 amino acids. The ends were cut back, 6 bases at V and 3 bases at J, with 15 bases in the middle. CDR3 residues: CASRPFALANQPQHF. In DNA form, the CDR3 reads TGTGCCAGTAGACCCTTTGCCCTAGCCAATCAGCCCCAGCATTTT. The entire variable domain, with the rest obtained from reference TRBV19 and TRBJ1-5, is as follows: DGGITQSPKYLFRKEGQNVTLSCEQNLNHDAMYWYRQDPGQGLRLIYYSQIVNDFQKGDIAEGYSVSREKKESFPLTVTSAQKNPTAFYLCASRPFALANQPQHFGDGTRLSIL.

On this clone: The sample carries other DNA sequences with the same CDR3. This chain joins TRBV6-5 and TRBJ1-1; D remains ambiguous. This CDR3 is built from 13 residues. CDR1 MNHEY and CDR2 SVGAGI come from the germline V gene. Trimming took 6 bases from V and 0 from J, leaving 8 bases between them. As DNA, the CDR3 is TGTGCCAGCAGGTCCTCCATGAACACTGAAGCTTTCTTT. Translating gives CASRSSMNTEAFF.

This clone has a single count. The V call is TRBV4-1, the J call TRBJ1-1, with TRBD1 matching over 9 bases. V was clipped by 0 bases and J by 13 bases; unmatched bases: 6. In germline, CDR1 is MGHRA, CDR2 YSYEKL. This CDR3 region has 13 residues. The chain's CDR3 is CASSQDLDRGDFF. DNA for the CDR3: TGCGCCAGCAGCCAAGATTTGGACAGGGGAGATTTCTTT.

This sequence joins TRBV13 and TRBJ1-2, with 7 nucleotides matching TRBD1. V lost 5 bases to trimming and J lost 0 bases; unmatched junction nucleotides: 6. CDR3 length: 15 amino acids. Germline V gene sequence: CDR1 PRHDT, CDR2 FYEKMQ (reference sequence). CDR3 sequence: CASSPDRAPNYGYTF. For the CDR3, the DNA is TGTGCCAGCAGCCCCGACAGGGCCCCTAACTATGGCTACACCTTC.

This rearrangement joins TRBV9 to TRBJ2-1; D ambiguous. The V end was cut by 2 bases, the J end by 0 bases, with 9 bases between. This CDR3 has 15 residues. Germline CDR1 SGDLS, CDR2 YYNGEE. CDR3 DNA sequence: TGTGCCAGCAGCGTCAGCTTGAGCTCCTACAATGAGCAGTTCTTC. It yields the protein CASSVSLSSYNEQFF. Using reference TRBV9 and TRBJ2-1 for the parts outside the CDR3, the full variable domain is DSGVTQTPKHLITATGQRVTLRCSPRSGDLSVYWYQQSLDQGLQFLIQYYNGEERAKGNILERFSAQQFPDLHSELNLSSLELGDSALYFCASSVSLSSYNEQFFGPGTRLTVL.

This clone was recorded a few times. Other DNA sequences in the sample encode the same CDR3. This rearrangement joins TRBV27 to TRBJ1-1; D is unclear. This CDR3 spans 14 amino acids. Germline V lookup: CDR1 MNHEY, CDR2 SMNVEV (reference sequence). Trimming cost V 3 bases and J 0 bases, with 8 bases left between them. This CDR3 reads CASSFGGLNTEAFF. The CDR3 nucleotides are TGTGCCAGCAGTTTTGGAGGGTTGAACACTGAAGCTTTCTTT.

The chain has TRBV6-1 and TRBJ2-7, with a possible D match to TRBD1 (5 bases). Trimming cost V 6 bases and J 4 bases, with 19 bases left between them. Germline loops: CDR1 MNHNS, CDR2 SASEGT. The CDR3 consists of 15 residues. This CDR3 reads CASSKTQGTPYEQYF. The CDR3 nucleotides are TGTGCCAGCAGCAAGACGCAGGGTACTCCGTACGAGCAGTACTTC.

In the case of this clone: A much bigger clone sits one base away, suggesting this may be a read error. The same CDR3 arises from other DNA sequences in this sample as well. The rearrangement uses TRBV11-1 and TRBJ2-7; D gene ambiguous. This CDR3 is built from 11 residues. V dropped 2 bases and J dropped 2 bases, with 1 base sitting between them. Germline V lookup: CDR1 SGHAT, CDR2 FQDESV (reference sequence). The CDR3: CASSLTYEQYF. The CDR3 region has the DNA TGTGCCAGCAGCTTAACCTACGAGCAGTACTTC.

This chain links TRBV13 with TRBJ1-1; D gene ambiguous. The germline CDR1 and CDR2 sequences are PRHDT and FYEKMQ (reference sequence). V was trimmed by 2 bases and J by 2 bases, leaving 9 bases between them. This CDR3 has 14 residues. The CDR3 region is CASSLPRENTEAFF. The CDR3 nucleotides read TGTGCCAGCAGCTTACCCCGCGAAAACACTGAAGCTTTCTTT.

The chain links TRBV4-3 to TRBJ2-1; 14 nucleotides match TRBD2. The CDR3 has 19 residues. V lost 0 bases, J lost 0 bases, and 4 bases stayed unmatched. Germline CDR1 reads LGHNA; CDR2 reads YSLEER. CDR3: CASSQEGLAGVGSYNEQFF. The CDR3 DNA sequence: TGCGCCAGCAGCCAAGAGGGACTAGCGGGAGTGGGCTCCTACAATGAGCAGTTCTTC.

This rearrangement joins TRBV6-5 to TRBJ2-3, with D unresolved. The CDR3 totals 13 residues. The germline V gene encodes CDR1 MNHEY and CDR2 SVGAGI. Trimming shortened V by 5 bases and J by 4 bases, and 10 bases separated the two germline ends. The CDR3 nucleotides read TGTGCCAGCAGTGACCCAAACTCAGATACGCAGTATTTT. It yields the protein CASSDPNSDTQYF.

V is TRBV4-3 and J is TRBJ2-1, with D possibly matching TRBD2 (5 bases). Looked up from germline, CDR1 is LGHNA and CDR2 is YSLEER. With 3 bases removed from V and 8 bases from J, the gap between germline ends came to 14 bases. This CDR3 region has 14 residues. The CDR3 sequence: CASSHDGVGDEQFF. The DNA for the CDR3 is TGCGCCAGCAGCCATGACGGGGTGGGCGATGAGCAGTTCTTC.

The chain carries TRBV9 and TRBJ1-2, with 8 bases identical to TRBD1. CDR1 SGDLS and CDR2 YYNGEE come from the germline V gene. Trimming cost V 0 bases and J 2 bases; bases outside gene matches: 12. The CDR3 spans 18 residues. The CDR3 sequence is CASSVAEWSAGGNYGYTF. The CDR3 DNA reads as TGTGCCAGCAGCGTAGCAGAGTGGTCGGCAGGGGGCAACTATGGCTACACCTTC.

Concerning this clone itself: The sample carries other DNA sequences with the same CDR3. The chain uses TRBV9 and TRBJ2-2; no reliable D call. Trimming removed 7 bases at V and 2 bases at J, with 3 bases between. CDR1 is SGDLS and CDR2 is YYNGEE in the germline V gene. The CDR3 contains 11 residues. The CDR3 DNA reads TGTGCCAGCGGAAACACCGGGGAGCTGTTTTTT. It encodes CASGNTGELFF.

This clone was seen a single time. The chain carries TRBV10-3 and TRBJ2-7; perhaps TRBD1 as D (5 bases). Germline V CDR1 and CDR2: ENHRY, SYGVKD. This CDR3 contains 13 residues. V lost 1 base and J 2 bases, leaving 6 bases between the germline ends. The CDR3 loop reads CAISELTAYEQYF. In DNA, the CDR3 is TGTGCCATCAGTGAGTTGACAGCCTACGAGCAGTACTTC.

This clone turned up a few times. The chain has TRBV6-4 and TRBJ1-4; the D is unclear. Between the trimmed V and J ends, which lost 2 bases and 14 bases, there was a span of 18 bases. CDR1 and CDR2 (germline): MRHNA, SNTAGT. This CDR3 is 14 amino acids long. The CDR3 nucleotides read TGTGCCAGCAGTGACGTCGCTGGAACGGCCGTTCTGTTTTTT. Its protein is CASSDVAGTAVLFF.